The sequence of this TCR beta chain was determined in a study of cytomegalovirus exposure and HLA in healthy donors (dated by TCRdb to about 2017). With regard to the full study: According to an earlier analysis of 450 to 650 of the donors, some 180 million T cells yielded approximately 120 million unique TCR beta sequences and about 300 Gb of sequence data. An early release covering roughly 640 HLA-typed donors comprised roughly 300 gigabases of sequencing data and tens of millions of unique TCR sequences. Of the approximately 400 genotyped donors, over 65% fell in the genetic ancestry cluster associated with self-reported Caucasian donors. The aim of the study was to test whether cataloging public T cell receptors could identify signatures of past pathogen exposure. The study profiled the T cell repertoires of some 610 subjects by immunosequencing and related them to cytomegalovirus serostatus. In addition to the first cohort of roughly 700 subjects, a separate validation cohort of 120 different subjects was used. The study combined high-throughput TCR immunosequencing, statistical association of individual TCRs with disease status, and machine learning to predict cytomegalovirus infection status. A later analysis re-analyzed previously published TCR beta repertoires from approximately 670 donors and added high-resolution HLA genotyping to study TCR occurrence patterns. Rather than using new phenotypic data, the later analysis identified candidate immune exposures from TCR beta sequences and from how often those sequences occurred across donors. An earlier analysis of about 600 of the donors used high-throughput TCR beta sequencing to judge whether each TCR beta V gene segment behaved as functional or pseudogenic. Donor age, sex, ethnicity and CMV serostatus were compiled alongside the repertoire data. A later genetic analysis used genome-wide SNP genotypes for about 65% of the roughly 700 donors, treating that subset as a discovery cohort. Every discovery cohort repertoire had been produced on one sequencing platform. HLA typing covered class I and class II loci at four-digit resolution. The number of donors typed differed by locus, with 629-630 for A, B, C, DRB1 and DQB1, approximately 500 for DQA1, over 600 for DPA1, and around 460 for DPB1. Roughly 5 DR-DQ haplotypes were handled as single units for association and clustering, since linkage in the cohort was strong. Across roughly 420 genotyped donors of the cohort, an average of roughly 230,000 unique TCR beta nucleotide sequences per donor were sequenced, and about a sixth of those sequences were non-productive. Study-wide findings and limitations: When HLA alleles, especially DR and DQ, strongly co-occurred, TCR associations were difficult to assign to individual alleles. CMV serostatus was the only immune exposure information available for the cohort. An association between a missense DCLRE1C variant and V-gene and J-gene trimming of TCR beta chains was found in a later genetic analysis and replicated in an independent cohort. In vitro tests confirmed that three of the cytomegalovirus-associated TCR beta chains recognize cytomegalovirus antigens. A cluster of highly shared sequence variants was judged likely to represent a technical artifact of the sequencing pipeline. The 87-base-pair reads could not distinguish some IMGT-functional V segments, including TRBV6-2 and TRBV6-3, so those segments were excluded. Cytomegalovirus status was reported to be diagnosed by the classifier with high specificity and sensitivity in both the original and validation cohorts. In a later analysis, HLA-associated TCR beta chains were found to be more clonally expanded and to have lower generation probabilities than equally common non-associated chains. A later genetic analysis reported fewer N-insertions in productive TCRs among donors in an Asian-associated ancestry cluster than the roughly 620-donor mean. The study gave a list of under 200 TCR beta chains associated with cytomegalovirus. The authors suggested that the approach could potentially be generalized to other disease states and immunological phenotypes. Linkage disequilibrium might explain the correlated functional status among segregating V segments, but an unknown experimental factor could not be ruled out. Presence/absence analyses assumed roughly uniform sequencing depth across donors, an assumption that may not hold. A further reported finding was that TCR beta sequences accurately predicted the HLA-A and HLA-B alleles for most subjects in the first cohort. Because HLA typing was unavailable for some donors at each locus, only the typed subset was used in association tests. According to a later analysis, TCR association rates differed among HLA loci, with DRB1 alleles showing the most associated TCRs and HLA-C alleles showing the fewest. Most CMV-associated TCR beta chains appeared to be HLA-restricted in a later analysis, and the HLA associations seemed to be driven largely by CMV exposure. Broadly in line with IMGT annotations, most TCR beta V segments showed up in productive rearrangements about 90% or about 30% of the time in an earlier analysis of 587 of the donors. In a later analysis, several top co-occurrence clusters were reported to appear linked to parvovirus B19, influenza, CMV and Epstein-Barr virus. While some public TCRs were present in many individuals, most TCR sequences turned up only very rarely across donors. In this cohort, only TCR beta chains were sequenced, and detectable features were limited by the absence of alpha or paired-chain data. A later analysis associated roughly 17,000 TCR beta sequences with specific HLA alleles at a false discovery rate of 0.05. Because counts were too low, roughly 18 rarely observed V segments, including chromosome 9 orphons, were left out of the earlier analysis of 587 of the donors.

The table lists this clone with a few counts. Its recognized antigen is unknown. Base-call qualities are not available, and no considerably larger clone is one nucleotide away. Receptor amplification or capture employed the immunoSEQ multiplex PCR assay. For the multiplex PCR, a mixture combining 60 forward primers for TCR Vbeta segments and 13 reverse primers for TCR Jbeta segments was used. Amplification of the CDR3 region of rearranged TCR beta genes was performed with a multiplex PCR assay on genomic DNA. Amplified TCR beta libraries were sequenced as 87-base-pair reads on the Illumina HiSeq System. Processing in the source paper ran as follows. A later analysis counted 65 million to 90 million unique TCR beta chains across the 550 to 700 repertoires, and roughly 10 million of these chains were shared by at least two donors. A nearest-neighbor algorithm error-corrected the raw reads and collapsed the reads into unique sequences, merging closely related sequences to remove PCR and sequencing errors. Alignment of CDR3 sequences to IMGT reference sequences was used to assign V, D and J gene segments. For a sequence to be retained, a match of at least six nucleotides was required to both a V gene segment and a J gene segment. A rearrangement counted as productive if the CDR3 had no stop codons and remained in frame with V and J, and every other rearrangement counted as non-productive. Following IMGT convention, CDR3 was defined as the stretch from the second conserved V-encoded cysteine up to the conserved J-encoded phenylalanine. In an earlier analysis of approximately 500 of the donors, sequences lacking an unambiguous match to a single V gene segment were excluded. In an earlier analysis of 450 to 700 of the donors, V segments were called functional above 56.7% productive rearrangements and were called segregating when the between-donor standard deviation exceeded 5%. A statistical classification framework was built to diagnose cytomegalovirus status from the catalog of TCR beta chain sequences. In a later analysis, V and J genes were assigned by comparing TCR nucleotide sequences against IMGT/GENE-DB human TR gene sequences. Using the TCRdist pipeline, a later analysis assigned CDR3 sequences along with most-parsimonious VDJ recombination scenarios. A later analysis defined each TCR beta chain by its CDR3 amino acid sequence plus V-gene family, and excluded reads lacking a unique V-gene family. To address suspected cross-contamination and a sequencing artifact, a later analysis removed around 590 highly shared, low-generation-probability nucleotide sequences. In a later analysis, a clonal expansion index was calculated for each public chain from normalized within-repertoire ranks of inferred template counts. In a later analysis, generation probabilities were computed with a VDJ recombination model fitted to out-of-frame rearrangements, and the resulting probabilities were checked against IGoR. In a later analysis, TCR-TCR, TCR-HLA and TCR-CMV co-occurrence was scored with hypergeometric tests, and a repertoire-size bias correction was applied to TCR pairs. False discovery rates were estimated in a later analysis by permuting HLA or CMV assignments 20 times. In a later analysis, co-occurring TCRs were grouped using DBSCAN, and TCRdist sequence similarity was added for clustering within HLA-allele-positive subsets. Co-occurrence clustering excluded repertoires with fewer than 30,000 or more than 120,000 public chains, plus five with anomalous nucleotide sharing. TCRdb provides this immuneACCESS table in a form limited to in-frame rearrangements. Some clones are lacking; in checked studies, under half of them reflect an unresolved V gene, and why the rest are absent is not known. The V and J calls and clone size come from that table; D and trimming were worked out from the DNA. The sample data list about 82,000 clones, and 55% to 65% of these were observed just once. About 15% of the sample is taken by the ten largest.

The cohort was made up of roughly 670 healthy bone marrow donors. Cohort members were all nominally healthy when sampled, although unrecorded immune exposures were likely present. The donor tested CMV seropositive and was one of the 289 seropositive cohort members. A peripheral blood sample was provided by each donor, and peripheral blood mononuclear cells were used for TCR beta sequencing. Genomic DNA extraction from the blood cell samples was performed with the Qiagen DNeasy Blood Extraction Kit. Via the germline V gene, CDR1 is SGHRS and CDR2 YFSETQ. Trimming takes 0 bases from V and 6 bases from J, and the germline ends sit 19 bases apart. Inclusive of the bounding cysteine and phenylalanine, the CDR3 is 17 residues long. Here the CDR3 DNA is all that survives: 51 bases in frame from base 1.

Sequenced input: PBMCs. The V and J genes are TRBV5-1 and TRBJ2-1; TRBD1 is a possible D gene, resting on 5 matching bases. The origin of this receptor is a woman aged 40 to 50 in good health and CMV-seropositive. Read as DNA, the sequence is TGCGCCAGCAGCTTGGACCCCAGGGCCTATGAACGCAATGAGCAGTTCTTC. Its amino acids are CASSLDPRAYERNEQFF.